The TCR beta chain described here comes from a study of shared clonotypes between healthy human individuals. Points from the study as a whole: The sampled material consisted only of blood, and tissue repertoires are likely to differ.

Comment on this clone: Antigen: not known.

The repertoire was sequenced with immunoSEQ multiplex PCR; TCRdb's copy has only in-frame clones and lacks some. This table has around 510,000 clones, around 78% appearing once. CDR3 size: 17 residues. V dropped 5 bases and J dropped 3; count of bases not matched to a gene: 9. Germline loops: CDR1 SGHVS, CDR2 FNYEAQ. This chain links TRBV7-6 with TRBJ2-2; 10 positions match TRBD2. The source is a woman between 40 and 55 years old in good health. Some clones in this sample may be carry-over from other donors' samples. Sequenced material: PBMCs. CDR3 nucleotides: TGTGCCAGCAGCGTGACGGTACTAGCGGGACACACCGGGGAGCTGTTTTTT. It yields the protein CASSVTVLAGHTGELFF.